The sequence of this T cell receptor (beta chain) was determined in a study of shared clonotypes between healthy human individuals. This clone has a single count. This CDR3 spans 14 amino acids. Looked up from germline, CDR1 is MNHNS and CDR2 is SASEGT. V dropped 8 bases and J dropped 0 bases, with 11 bases sitting between them. Here immunoSEQ multiplex PCR was the method, and the copy in TCRdb shows in-frame clones only, minus some. The sample has 2,100,000 or so clones, 95% seen once. The study drew all its donors from Caucasian adults living in Nashville, Tennessee. The investigators split CD4+ cells into a CD45RA+ naive subset and a CD45RA-negative memory subset.

The TCR sequence derives from a man in his late teens or twenties in good health. The gene calls are TRBV6-1 and TRBJ1-5; D remains unclear. Sequenced: naive CD4+ T cells sorted from blood. Subset denoted: CD45RA+ positively selected. The CDR3 DNA reads as TGTGCCAGCGAGGCCAATTATAGCAATCAGCCCCAGCATTTT. This translates into CASEANYSNQPQHF.